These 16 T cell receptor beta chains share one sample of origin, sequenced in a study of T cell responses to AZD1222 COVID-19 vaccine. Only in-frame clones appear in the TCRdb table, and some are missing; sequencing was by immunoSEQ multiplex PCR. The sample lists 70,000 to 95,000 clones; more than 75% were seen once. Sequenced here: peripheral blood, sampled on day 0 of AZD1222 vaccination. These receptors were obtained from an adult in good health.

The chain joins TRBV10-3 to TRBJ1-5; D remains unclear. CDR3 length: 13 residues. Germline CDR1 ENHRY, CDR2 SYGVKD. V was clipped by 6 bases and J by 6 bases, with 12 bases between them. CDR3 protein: CAISARGSQPQHF. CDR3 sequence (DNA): TGTGCCATCAGCGCGCGGGGTTCTCAGCCCCAGCATTTT.

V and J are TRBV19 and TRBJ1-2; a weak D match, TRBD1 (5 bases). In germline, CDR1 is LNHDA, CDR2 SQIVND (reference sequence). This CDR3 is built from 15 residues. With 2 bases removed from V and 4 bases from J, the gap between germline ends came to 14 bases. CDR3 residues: CASSISRGSVYGYTF. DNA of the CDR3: TGTGCCAGTAGTATATCTAGGGGCAGCGTCTATGGCTACACCTTC.

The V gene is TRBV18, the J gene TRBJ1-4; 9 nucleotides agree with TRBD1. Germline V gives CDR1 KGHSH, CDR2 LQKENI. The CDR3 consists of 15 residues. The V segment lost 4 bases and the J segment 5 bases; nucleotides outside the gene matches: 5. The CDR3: CASSRAGTGNEKLFF. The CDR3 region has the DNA TGTGCCAGCTCACGTGCCGGGACAGGGAATGAAAAACTGTTTTTT. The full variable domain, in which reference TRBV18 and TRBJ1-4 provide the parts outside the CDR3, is NAGVMQNPRHLVRRRGQEARLRCSPMKGHSHVYWYRQLPEEGLKFMVYLQKENIIDESGMPKERFSAEFPKEGPSILRIQQVVRGDSAAYFCASSRAGTGNEKLFFGSGTQLSVL.

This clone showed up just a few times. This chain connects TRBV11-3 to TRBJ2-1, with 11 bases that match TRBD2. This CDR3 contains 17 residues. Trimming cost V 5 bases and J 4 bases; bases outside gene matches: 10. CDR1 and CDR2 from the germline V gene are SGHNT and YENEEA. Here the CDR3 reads CASSPNPGTSGYNEQFF. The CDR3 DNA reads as TGTGCCAGCAGCCCCAATCCCGGGACTAGCGGATACAATGAGCAGTTCTTC.

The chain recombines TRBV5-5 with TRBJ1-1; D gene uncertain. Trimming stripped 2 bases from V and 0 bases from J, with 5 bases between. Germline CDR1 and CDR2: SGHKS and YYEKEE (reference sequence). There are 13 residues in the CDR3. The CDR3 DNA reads TGTGCCAGCAGCTTTAGGTTGAACACTGAAGCTTTCTTT. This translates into CASSFRLNTEAFF.

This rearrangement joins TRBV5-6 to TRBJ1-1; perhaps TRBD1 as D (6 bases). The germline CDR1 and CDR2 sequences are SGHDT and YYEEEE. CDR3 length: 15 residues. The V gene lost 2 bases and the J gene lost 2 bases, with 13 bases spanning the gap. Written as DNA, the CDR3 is TGTGCCAGCAGCTTAACCCAGGGGCTTAACACTGAAGCTTTCTTT. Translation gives CASSLTQGLNTEAFF.

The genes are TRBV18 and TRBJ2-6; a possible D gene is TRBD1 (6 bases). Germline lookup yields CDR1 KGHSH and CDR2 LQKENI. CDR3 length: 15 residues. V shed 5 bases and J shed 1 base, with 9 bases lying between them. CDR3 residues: CASSKGHSGANVLTF. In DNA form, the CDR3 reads TGTGCCAGCTCAAAGGGACATTCTGGGGCCAACGTCCTGACTTTC.

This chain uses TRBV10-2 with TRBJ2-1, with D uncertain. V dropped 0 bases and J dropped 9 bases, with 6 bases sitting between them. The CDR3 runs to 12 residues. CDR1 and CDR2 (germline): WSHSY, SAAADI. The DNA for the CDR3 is TGCGCCAGCAGTGAGTCGCGGATTGAGCAGTTCTTC. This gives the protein CASSESRIEQFF.

The DNA for the CDR3 is TGTGCCAGCAGGAGTGCCTCGCCCTACAATGAGCAGTTCTTC. Protein sequence: CASRSASPYNEQFF. The chain combines TRBV4-2 with TRBJ2-1; D gene ambiguous. CDR3 size: 14 residues. The V end lost 6 bases, the J end lost 2 bases, and 11 bases lay between the germline ends. CDR1 is LGHNA and CDR2 is YNFKEQ in the germline V gene.

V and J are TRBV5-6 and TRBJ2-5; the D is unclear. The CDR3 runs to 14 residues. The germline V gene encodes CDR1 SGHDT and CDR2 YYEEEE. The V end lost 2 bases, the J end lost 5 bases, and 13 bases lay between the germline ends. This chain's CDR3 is CASSFASTRETQYF. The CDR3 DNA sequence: TGTGCCAGCAGCTTCGCGAGTACTCGGGAGACCCAGTACTTC.

CDR3 DNA: TGTGCCAGCAGTGAATCTAGAGTGAGGCAGTATTTT. Amino acids: CASSESRVRQYF. The chain carries TRBV6-1 and TRBJ2-3; D is uncertain. Trimming pared 2 bases from V and 11 bases from J, leaving 11 bases between. Germline loops: CDR1 MNHNS, CDR2 SASEGT. The CDR3 covers 12 residues.

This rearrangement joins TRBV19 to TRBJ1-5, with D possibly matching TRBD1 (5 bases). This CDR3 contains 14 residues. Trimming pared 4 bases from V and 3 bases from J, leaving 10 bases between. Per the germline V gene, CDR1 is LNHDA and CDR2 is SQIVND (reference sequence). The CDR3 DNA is TGTGCCAGTAGTAGTCAGGGCCTCAATCAGCCCCAGCATTTT. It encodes CASSSQGLNQPQHF. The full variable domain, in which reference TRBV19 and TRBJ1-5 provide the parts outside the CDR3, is DGGITQSPKYLFRKEGQNVTLSCEQNLNHDAMYWYRQDPGQGLRLIYYSQIVNDFQKGDIAEGYSVSREKKESFPLTVTSAQKNPTAFYLCASSSQGLNQPQHFGDGTRLSIL.

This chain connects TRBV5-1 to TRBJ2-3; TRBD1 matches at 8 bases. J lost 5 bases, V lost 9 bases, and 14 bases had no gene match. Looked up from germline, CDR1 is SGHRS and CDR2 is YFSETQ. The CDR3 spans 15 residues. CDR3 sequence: CATHGQGVGGDTQYF. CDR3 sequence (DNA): TGCGCCACCCACGGACAGGGCGTGGGGGGAGATACGCAGTATTTT.

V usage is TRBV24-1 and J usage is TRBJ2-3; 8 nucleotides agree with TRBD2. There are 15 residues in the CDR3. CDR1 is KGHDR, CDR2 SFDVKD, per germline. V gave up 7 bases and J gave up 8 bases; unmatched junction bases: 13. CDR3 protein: CATSGDGGRPTTQYF. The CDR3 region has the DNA TGTGCCACCAGCGGGGATGGCGGGAGGCCCACTACGCAGTATTTT.

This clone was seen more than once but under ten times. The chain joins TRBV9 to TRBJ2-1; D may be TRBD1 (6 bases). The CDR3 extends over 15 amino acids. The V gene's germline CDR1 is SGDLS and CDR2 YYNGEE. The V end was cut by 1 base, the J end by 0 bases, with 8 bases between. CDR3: CASSVQGNSYNEQFF. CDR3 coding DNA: TGTGCCAGCAGCGTACAGGGGAACTCCTACAATGAGCAGTTCTTC.

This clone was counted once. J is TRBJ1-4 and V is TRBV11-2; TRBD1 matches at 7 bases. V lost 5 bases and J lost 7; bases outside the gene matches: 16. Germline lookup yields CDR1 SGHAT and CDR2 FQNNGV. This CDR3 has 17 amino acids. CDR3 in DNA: TGTGCCAGCAGCCCAGGAAGGGGACAGAGCATACGTGAAAAACTGTTTTTT. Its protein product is CASSPGRGQSIREKLFF. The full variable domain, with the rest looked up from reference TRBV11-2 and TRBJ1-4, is EAGVAQSPRYKIIEKRQSVAFWCNPISGHATLYWYQQILGQGPKLLIQFQNNGVVDDSQLPKDRFSAERLKGVDSTLKIQPAKLEDSAVYLCASSPGRGQSIREKLFFGSGTQLSVL.